This T cell receptor (beta chain) was found in a study of blood T cell repertoires in COVID-19. Study context: Sites across the United States, Italy and Spain contributed samples from acute and convalescent COVID-19.

Under the authors' procedure: Nucleated cell counts were estimated from reference gene primer amplification. The method was immunoSEQ multiplex PCR; TCRdb's version includes in-frame clones alone and lacks a portion of them. The V and J calls and clone size are taken from that table; D and trimming were inferred from the DNA. The data contain some 40,000 clones, about 85% of them seen just once; the ten biggest clones take up roughly 30%. This clonotype was obtained from a woman older than 75 with acute or convalescent COVID-19. Source material: peripheral blood.

CDR3 in DNA: TGTGCCAGCAGCCAATCGGCGGTTGACTATGGCTACACCTTC. This gives the protein CASSQSAVDYGYTF. This chain links TRBV16 with TRBJ1-2; no reliable D call. The germline CDR1 and CDR2 sequences are KGHSY and FQNENV. V was pared by 0 bases and J by 3 bases, with 8 bases between. The CDR3 runs to 14 residues.